This T cell receptor (beta chain) was retrieved from a study of T-cell memory formation after mild COVID-19 (dated by TCRdb to the early 2020s). Broadly, across the study: Most TCR sequence clusters were specific to one of the two donors. In a couple of donors, T-cell clones that expanded and contracted after mild COVID-19 were tracked by sequencing TCRalpha and TCRbeta repertoires over time. The cohort comprised two young, previously healthy adult volunteers, one female and one male.

Study-level results and caveats: SARS-CoV-2 specificity of the second-wave clones peaking on day 37 was not confirmed. Contracting CD4+ clones were found mainly in CM and EM memory subsets, while CD8+ clones were enriched in EMRA. The detection of some responding clones in pre-infection memory suggests that pre-existing cross-reactive memory T cells joined the SARS-CoV-2 response. Only two mild cases were covered by the study, and larger cohorts that include severe cases with pre-infection samples were considered necessary. From day 15 to 85, contracting clones showed balanced CD4/CD8 phenotypes, whereas a second wave of clones that expanded from day 15 to 37 leaned towards CD4+.

Ficoll-Paque density gradient centrifugation was the method used to isolate PBMCs. The CDR3 contains 15 residues, cysteine and phenylalanine counted. Left in the record is the CDR3 DNA by itself, 45 bases read in frame from the first base. CDR1 and CDR2 are drawn from the germline V gene (reference sequence): SGHKS, YYEKEE. The V end loses 1 base and the J end loses 2 bases, and a stretch of 13 bases separates them. Remarks on this clonotype: No cognate antigen has been identified for it. It has no much larger one-base neighbor in the sample; base qualities were not kept.

TCRdb lists the instrument as Illumina NovaSeq 6000. Using 5'RACE with constant-segment primers, TCRalpha and TCRbeta cDNA libraries were constructed, with sample barcodes and unique molecular identifiers added in the process. RNA was extracted from every sample with Trizol reagent. Amplification of the libraries took two PCR steps, and the second step added a second sample barcode plus Illumina TruSeq adapters. Libraries were sequenced on an Illumina NovaSeq with 2 x 150 bp paired-end reads. Under the source paper's analysis protocol: Demultiplexing of reads and collapsing into UMI-guided consensus sequences were performed with migec v1.2.7. Using mixcr v2.1.11, UMI consensuses were aligned to TRA and TRB V and J templates and then assembled into clonotypes. A clonotype was counted as expanded or contracted only when both edgeR and NoisET called the clonotype significant, with the noise models trained on biological replicates. edgeR calls used a false discovery rate-adjusted p below 0.01 and a log2 fold-change threshold of 1. As an exploratory analysis of dynamics, max-normalized trajectories of the 1000 most abundant clonotypes were examined by PCA with hierarchical clustering. Each responding clone was given a CD4 or CD8 phenotype based on the CD4+ and CD8+ repertoires, which had been sequenced separately. The public reads were quality trimmed at Q25 with fastp and then assembled into clones with MiXCR by TCRdb, keeping productive beta chains. Rows matching on CDR3 protein sequence are summarized as one entry with the most common DNA and genes. Here the V and J calls rest on TCRdb's processing, not on the authors' analysis. This sample has hundreds of thousands of distinct CDR3 sequences in its table, and about a sixth of those were observed once. The top ten constitute more than 10% of the sample.

The sequenced material came from PBMCs or a T cell subset sorted from them (not recorded which). The source is an adult woman who had mild COVID-19 (a few samples of this study predate the infection). The sample titles of this study are shuffled in the database, so cell type and time point are left out; the donor was told from shared clones. Recombination joined TRBV5-5 with TRBJ2-7; the D call is possibly TRBD1 or TRBD2, each sharing 6 bases. The CDR3 corresponds to CASSLNSGEAYEQYF. The nucleotides read TGTGCCAGCAGCTTGAACTCAGGGGAGGCCTACGAGCAGTACTTC.